The rows below give T cell receptor beta chains drawn from one sample of a study of shared clonotypes between healthy human individuals. Generated by immunoSEQ multiplex PCR, the TCRdb table keeps only in-frame clones and is missing some. This sample has around 2.3 million clones; around 95% occur once, and the top ten carry around 0.13%. The sample was naive CD4+ T cells sorted from blood. Every receptor here comes from a young man in good health. Each CDR3 is given without its conserved first and last residue. Expanded clones get a size class; other rows say once, few or many, or leave the size out.

V | size | CDR3
TRBV5-5 | NA | ASSQTGIGGGYT
TRBV19 | NA | ASTPSSRNQPQH
TRBV7-2 | NA | ASSLGLAGGEQY
TRBV10-3 | NA | AISPDSGTEAF
TRBV6-1 | NA | ASSKISQAEPQH
TRBV28 | NA | ASRRASYEQY
TRBV9 | once | ASSVFSGQGPNEKLF
TRBV7-9 | NA | ASSLGTEGNTIY
TRBV7-2 | NA | ASSSQVTAYEQY
TRBV7-8 | few | ASSFNNYGYT
TRBV6-5 | NA | ASSSPPGGTYEQY
TRBV5-1 | NA | ASSFPRSLTGELF
TRBV7-3 | NA | ASSLTGSTDTQY
TRBV25-1 | NA | ASSDGWAGDNNSPLH
TRBV7-9 | NA | ASSFIAGITDTQY
TRBV19 | NA | ASSATRGGEKTQY
TRBV29-1 | NA | SVGSLGGRTEAF
TRBV10-3 | once | AISGGVAGNTIY
TRBV6-1 | NA | ASTGRAGALWGYT
TRBV5-1 | NA | ASSAGTPRMGEQY
TRBV2 | NA | ASQYRAGLLGYT
TRBV7-9 | NA | ASSLTQPQETQY
TRBV28 | NA | ASRPQGDYGYT
TRBV30 | NA | ASTGQEYNEQF
TRBV7-2 | NA | ASSLAPGAVDTQY
TRBV5-6 | NA | ASSLDGTLDEKLF
TRBV19 | NA | ASKGGGETNYGYT
TRBV5-4 | NA | ASSPGVAGTDTQY